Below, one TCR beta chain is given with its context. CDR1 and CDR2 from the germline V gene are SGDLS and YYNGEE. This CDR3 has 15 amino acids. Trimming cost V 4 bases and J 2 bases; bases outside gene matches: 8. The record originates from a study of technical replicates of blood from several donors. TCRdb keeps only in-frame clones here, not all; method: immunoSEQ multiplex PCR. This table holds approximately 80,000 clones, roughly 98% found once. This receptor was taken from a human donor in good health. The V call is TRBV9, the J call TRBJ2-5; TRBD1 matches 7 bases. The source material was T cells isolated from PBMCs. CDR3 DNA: TGTGCCAGCAGCTTAGCAGGGACAGCACAAGAGACCCAGTACTTC. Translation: CASSLAGTAQETQYF.